The 22 T cell receptor beta chains reported below all come from one sample, sequenced in a study of human T cells and chemical hapten exposure. Indicated time point: patch test 2, 6 weeks after DPC sensitization. Treatment indicated: therapeutic diphenylcyclopropenone sensitization with weekly scalp DPC. TCRdb re-derived calls from the RACE reads in MiXCR, one entry per CDR3 protein. The sample includes approximately 96,000 distinct CDR3 sequences, around 9.3% of them seen just once. The sequences come from whole blood, collected in connection with sensitization to the hapten diphenylcyclopropenone (DPC). The source is a woman between 40 and 55 years old with alopecia areata. Some clones in this sample may be carry-over from other donors' samples.

A few counts support this clonotype. This sequence joins TRBV27 and TRBJ2-1, with a tentative D call TRBD2 (6 bases). V shed 3 bases and J shed 0 bases, with 18 bases lying between them. Looked up from germline, CDR1 is MNHEY and CDR2 is SMNVEV (reference sequence). The CDR3 totals 18 residues. CDR3 in amino acids: CASSFGTPLESSYNEQFF. The CDR3 nucleotides read TGTGCCAGCAGTTTCGGGACTCCTCTAGAAAGCTCCTACAATGAGCAGTTCTTC.

In its sample, this clonotype was seen many times. The rearrangement joins TRBV3-1 to TRBJ1-2; no firm D call. The CDR3 loop spans 12 amino acids. Germline V gene data show CDR1 as LGHDT and CDR2 as YNNKEL (reference sequence). Trimming shortened V by 0 bases and J by 10 bases, and 9 bases separated the two germline ends. The CDR3 region has the DNA TGTGCCAGCAGCCAAGAATACCGGATCTACACCTTC. It encodes CASSQEYRIYTF. Full variable domain (missing parts from reference TRBV3-1 and TRBJ1-2): DTAVSQTPKYLVTQMGNDKSIKCEQNLGHDTMYWYKQDSKKFLKIMFSYNNKELIINETVPNRFSPKSPDKAHLNLHINSLELGDSAVYFCASSQEYRIYTFGSGTRLTVV.

The chain uses TRBV28 and TRBJ1-5; D call uncertain. V lost 5 bases to trimming and J lost 6 bases, with 11 bases between them. Germline V gene lookup returns CDR1 MDHEN and CDR2 SYDVKM. The CDR3 consists of 13 residues. For the CDR3, the DNA is TGTGCCAGCAGTGGATGGGGAAGTCAGCCCCAGCATTTT. Its translation is CASSGWGSQPQHF.

This clonotype has at least ten counts. The genes are TRBV5-4 and TRBJ2-1, with unresolved D. CDR3 length: 14 amino acids. With 4 bases removed from V and 6 bases from J, the gap between germline ends came to 14 bases. Per germline, CDR1 SGHNT and CDR2 YYREEE (reference sequence). CDR3 loop: CASSLDRLRNEQFF. In nucleotides, the CDR3 is TGTGCCAGCAGCCTGGACCGCCTACGCAATGAGCAGTTCTTC.

The rearrangement joins TRBV28 to TRBJ2-7; 8 nucleotides agree with TRBD2. Trimming at V came to 6 bases and at J to 7 bases, leaving 14 bases not matched to a gene. CDR3 length: 15 amino acids. Germline CDR1 MDHEN, CDR2 SYDVKM. CDR3 amino acids: CASSPEGLGRREQYF. The CDR3 nucleotides read TGTGCCAGCAGCCCCGAGGGACTAGGGAGGCGGGAGCAGTACTTC. Variable domain in full (rest from reference TRBV28 and TRBJ2-7): DVKVTQSSRYLVKRTGEKVFLECVQDMDHENMFWYRQDPGLGLRLIYFSYDVKMKEKGDIPEGYSVSREKKERFSLILESASTNQTSMYLCASSPEGLGRREQYFGPGTRLTVT.

The chain joins TRBV19 to TRBJ2-5; tentatively, D is TRBD1 (5 bases). This CDR3 has 15 residues. Trimming stripped 7 bases from V and 2 bases from J, with 17 bases between. Germline-derived CDR1 and CDR2 are LNHDA and SQIVND (reference sequence). The CDR3 loop is CASNQQDARQETQYF. The DNA for the CDR3 is TGTGCCAGTAATCAACAGGATGCGAGGCAAGAGACCCAGTACTTC.

This sequence joins TRBV4-1 and TRBJ1-4, with 8 bases matching TRBD1. This CDR3 has 15 residues. Germline lookup yields CDR1 MGHRA and CDR2 YSYEKL. V shed 1 base, J shed 4 bases, and the junction held 2 bases outside the gene matches. This CDR3 reads CASSQVGQGNEKLFF. The DNA for the CDR3 is TGCGCCAGCAGCCAAGTAGGACAGGGTAATGAAAAACTGTTTTTT.

This clonotype was detected many times. The rearrangement joins TRBV7-9 to TRBJ1-1; TRBD1 agrees at 8 bases. The V segment lost 5 bases and the J segment 4 bases; nucleotides outside the gene matches: 3. Germline V gene lookup returns CDR1 SEHNR and CDR2 FQNEAQ (reference sequence). This CDR3 has 13 amino acids. The CDR3 is CASSLTGATEAFF. The CDR3 DNA is TGTGCCAGCAGCCTGACAGGGGCCACTGAAGCTTTCTTT.

This clonotype was recorded many times. The J gene is TRBJ2-7, the V gene TRBV4-3; a weak D match, TRBD1 (6 bases). V was trimmed by 3 bases and J by 2 bases, leaving 11 bases between them. Looked up from germline, CDR1 is LGHNA and CDR2 is YSLEER. The CDR3 runs to 14 residues. This CDR3 is CASSQMTGTYEQYF. The CDR3 bases are TGCGCCAGCAGCCAGATGACAGGTACCTACGAGCAGTACTTC.

This clonotype was seen many times. The chain joins TRBV28 to TRBJ2-1; weak D call: TRBD1 (5 bases). V dropped 6 bases and J dropped 0 bases, with 9 bases sitting between them. Germline CDR1 reads MDHEN; CDR2 reads SYDVKM. The CDR3 is 14 residues long. This chain's CDR3 is CASSARGSYNEQFF. The CDR3 nucleotides are TGTGCCAGCAGCGCTAGGGGCTCCTACAATGAGCAGTTCTTC.

V is TRBV18 and J is TRBJ1-1; no clear D gene. This CDR3 region has 13 residues. The germline V gene has CDR1 KGHSH and CDR2 LQKENI. V shed 6 bases and J shed 6 bases, with 14 bases lying between them. CDR3 sequence (DNA): TGTGCCAGCTCCACCCCAAGGATCCCTGAAGCTTTCTTT. This codes for CASSTPRIPEAFF.

The sample holds many counts of this clonotype. The chain couples TRBV11-3 to TRBJ2-7; 7 bases line up with TRBD1. Germline V gives CDR1 SGHNT, CDR2 YENEEA. This CDR3 is 13 amino acids long. Trimming at V came to 0 bases and at J to 13 bases, leaving 9 bases not matched to a gene. CDR3 residues: CASSLEYGTGVYF. In DNA form, the CDR3 reads TGTGCCAGCAGCTTAGAATATGGAACAGGGGTTTACTTC.

This clonotype was recorded many times. V is TRBV6-6 and J is TRBJ2-7; TRBD1 matches 8 bases. The CDR3 spans 15 residues. V dropped 5 bases and J dropped 2; count of bases not matched to a gene: 8. Germline values: CDR1 MNHNY, CDR2 SVGAGI (reference sequence). As DNA, the CDR3 is TGTGCCAGCAGTGAAAAACGGGACAGGACCTACGAGCAGTACTTC. It encodes CASSEKRDRTYEQYF.

There are many counts of this clonotype. The V and J genes are TRBV6-5 and TRBJ1-2; D is ambiguous. The germline V gene has CDR1 MNHEY and CDR2 SVGAGI. V was trimmed by 4 bases and J by 7 bases, leaving 10 bases between them. This CDR3 is 12 amino acids long. The CDR3 reads CASSSPGGGYTF. CDR3 DNA: TGTGCCAGCAGTTCACCGGGTGGTGGCTACACCTTC.

This clonotype was detected ten times or more. Sequence at one end of the junction differs from germline and may be a read error. The rearrangement uses TRBV7-7 and TRBJ2-5; the D is unclear. The V gene's germline CDR1 is SSHAT and CDR2 FNYEAQ (reference sequence). The CDR3 length is 15 residues. This chain's CDR3 is CASSLVGQAGETQYF. Here the CDR3 DNA reads TGTGCTAGCAGCTTAGTCGGTCAGGCCGGAGAGACCCAGTACTTC.

The J gene is TRBJ1-3, the V gene TRBV12-3 or TRBV12-4; D gene ambiguous. CDR3 size: 15 residues. V was trimmed by 3 bases and J by 5 bases, leaving 14 bases between them. The CDR3 nucleotides read TGTGCCAGCAGTTTGGAGGGTACTTGGAGAAACACCATATATTTT. Protein: CASSLEGTWRNTIYF.

A few counts support this clonotype. The chain carries TRBV7-8 and TRBJ1-6; TRBD1 is a possible D gene (6 bases). Germline CDR1 and CDR2: SGHVS and FQNEAQ. V was trimmed by 5 bases and J by 7 bases, leaving 15 bases between them. CDR3 length: 15 amino acids. CDR3 nucleotide sequence: TGTGCCAGCAGCCGACCCAGGGGTGGCAATTCACCCCTCCACTTT. The encoded protein is CASSRPRGGNSPLHF.

This clonotype was picked up many times. The rearrangement joins TRBV20-1 to TRBJ2-5; D might be TRBD1 or TRBD2, each matching 5 bases. V lost 6 bases and J lost 5, with 22 bases in between. Germline V CDR1 and CDR2: DFQATT, SNEGSKA (reference sequence). This CDR3 has 15 amino acids. This CDR3 reads CSAGATGFRGETQYF. The CDR3 DNA is TGCAGTGCAGGGGCCACGGGGTTCAGAGGGGAGACCCAGTACTTC.

In this sample, this clonotype turned up a few times. The chain is built from TRBV10-3 and TRBJ2-3; no definite D call. The CDR3 is 17 residues long. Germline V lookup: CDR1 ENHRY, CDR2 SYGVKD. V was trimmed by 0 bases and J by 1 base, leaving 14 bases between them. The CDR3 here is CAISESGLGPGTDTQYF. In DNA, the CDR3 is TGTGCCATCAGTGAGTCTGGGCTCGGACCGGGCACAGATACGCAGTATTTT.

The V and J genes are TRBV13 and TRBJ2-7; 7 bases match TRBD2. The CDR3 consists of 14 residues. The trim removed 6 bases at V and 1 base at J, leaving 6 bases unmatched. Germline V gives CDR1 PRHDT, CDR2 FYEKMQ (reference sequence). Here the CDR3 reads CASSGPSGSYEQYF. Written as DNA, the CDR3 is TGTGCCAGCAGTGGACCTAGCGGTTCCTACGAGCAGTACTTC. Combining the CDR3 with reference TRBV13 and TRBJ2-7 gives the whole variable domain AAGVIQSPRHLIKEKRETATLKCYPIPRHDTVYWYQQGPGQDPQFLISFYEKMQSDKGSIPDRFSAQQFSDYHSELNMSSLELGDSALYFCASSGPSGSYEQYFGPGTRLTVT.

The V call is TRBV29-1, the J call TRBJ2-2; 11 bases are shared with TRBD1. Germline CDR1 is SQVTM and CDR2 is ANQGSEA. V lost 5 bases, J lost 5 bases, and 4 bases stayed unmatched. The CDR3 runs to 14 residues. Here the CDR3 DNA reads TGCAGCGTTTTCGGACAGGGGGCGACCGGGGAGCTGTTTTTT. This translates into CSVFGQGATGELFF.

The sample holds many counts of this clonotype. The rearrangement uses TRBV12-3 or TRBV12-4 and TRBJ2-7, with D tentatively TRBD2 (5 bases). The CDR3 totals 12 residues. The V end was cut by 2 bases, the J end by 6 bases, with 8 bases between. CDR3 nucleotides: TGTGCCAGCAGTTTATCGGGATCCGAGCAGTACTTC. Amino acids: CASSLSGSEQYF.